One sample yielded the 5 T cell receptor beta chains listed below, sequenced in a study of blood T cell repertoires in COVID-19. The protocol was immunoSEQ multiplex PCR, while the TCRdb copy is restricted to in-frame clones and leaves out a portion. This sample has under 300,000 clones; roughly 80% occur once, and the top ten carry more than 6%. The sequencing sample was made of peripheral blood. These receptors came from a woman aged 55 to 70 with active or convalescent COVID-19.

The gene calls are TRBV6-5 and TRBJ2-1; possible D gene TRBD2, 7 bases. The CDR3 length is 15 residues. V was cut by 0 bases and J by 6 bases, with 12 bases left in between. CDR1 MNHEY and CDR2 SVGAGI come from the germline V gene. CDR3 loop: CASSYSGGASNEQFF. CDR3 DNA sequence: TGTGCCAGCAGTTACTCAGGGGGGGCGAGCAATGAGCAGTTCTTC.

This chain joins TRBV25-1 and TRBJ1-4; 8 nucleotides line up with TRBD1. CDR1 and CDR2 from the germline V gene are MGHDK and SYGVNS. The CDR3 is made up of 13 amino acids. Trimming cost V 6 bases and J 4 bases; bases outside gene matches: 1. CDR3 sequence (DNA): TGTGCCAGCAGACAGGGGGGTAATGAAAAACTGTTTTTT. This translates into CASRQGGNEKLFF.

For the CDR3, the DNA is TGTGCCAGCAGTGACTTCAGGAATCAGCCCCAGCATTTT. Translating gives CASSDFRNQPQHF. The chain carries TRBV6-4 and TRBJ1-5; no reliable D call. CDR1 is MRHNA and CDR2 is SNTAGT in the germline V gene. The CDR3 sequence is 13 residues long. V was trimmed by 1 base and J by 4 bases, leaving 5 bases between them.

The chain is built from TRBV12-3 or TRBV12-4 and TRBJ1-1; 7 bases are shared with TRBD1. J gave up 11 bases and V 3 bases, and 6 bases lay outside the gene matches. CDR3 length: 12 amino acids. CDR3 in amino acids: CASSLDRMVAFF. The CDR3 DNA follows: TGTGCCAGCAGTTTGGACAGGATGGTGGCTTTCTTT.

The rearrangement joins TRBV6-6 to TRBJ1-6; D remains unclear. The CDR3 is 14 amino acids. Germline CDR1 reads MNHNY; CDR2 reads SVGAGI (reference sequence). V lost 5 bases to trimming and J lost 8 bases, with 13 bases between them. CDR3 region: CASSQTGGHSPLHF. The CDR3, as DNA: TGTGCCAGCAGTCAGACTGGAGGGCATTCACCCCTCCACTTT.